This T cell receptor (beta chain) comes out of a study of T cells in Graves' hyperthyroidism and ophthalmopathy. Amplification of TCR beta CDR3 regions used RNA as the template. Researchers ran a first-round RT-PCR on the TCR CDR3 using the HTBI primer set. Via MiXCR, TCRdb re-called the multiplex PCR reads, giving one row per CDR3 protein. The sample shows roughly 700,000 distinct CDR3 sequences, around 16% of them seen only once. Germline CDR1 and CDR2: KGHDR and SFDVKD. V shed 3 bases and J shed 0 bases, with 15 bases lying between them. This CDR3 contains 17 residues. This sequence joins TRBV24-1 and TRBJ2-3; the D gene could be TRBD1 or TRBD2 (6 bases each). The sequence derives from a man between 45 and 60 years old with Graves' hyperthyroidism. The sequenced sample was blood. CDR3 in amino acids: CATSDPGGQISTDTQYF. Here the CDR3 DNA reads TGTGCCACCAGTGATCCCGGGGGCCAAATTAGCACAGATACGCAGTATTTT.